This TCR beta chain emerged from a study of T cells in Graves' hyperthyroidism and ophthalmopathy. The TCR beta CDR3 regions underwent amplification using RNA transcripts as the source. The study used the HTBI primer set for a first-round RT-PCR of the TCR CDR3. A single record per CDR3 protein comes from TCRdb applying MiXCR to the multiplex PCR reads. The table lists 500,000 to 800,000 distinct CDR3 sequences, about 45% of them singletons, with less than 9% in the top ten. The TCR comes from an adult man with Graves' disease, either hyperthyroidism or ophthalmopathy (not recorded which). The sample consisted of peripheral blood or thyroid tissue (not recorded which).

The CDR3 DNA follows: TGCAGCTACAAAAGGGGAAGAGGGACTGAAGCTTTCTTT. Translation: CSYKRGRGTEAFF. The genes are TRBV29-1 and TRBJ1-1; weak D call: TRBD1 (5 bases). This CDR3 is built from 13 residues. CDR1 is SQVTM, CDR2 ANQGSEA, per germline. Trimming took off 8 bases at V and 5 bases at J, with 18 bases between the two ends.